This TCR beta chain emerged from a study of T cell responses to AZD1222 COVID-19 vaccine. Overall study findings and caveats: Breadth and depth of Spike-specific TCRs rose after two AZD1222 doses.

The V and J ends lost 0 bases and 5 bases respectively, with 17 bases between them. The CDR3 totals 16 residues. Looked up from germline, CDR1 is SGHRS and CDR2 is YFSETQ. Here immunoSEQ multiplex PCR was the method, and the copy in TCRdb shows in-frame clones only, minus some. The table lists 110,000 to 150,000 clones, about 92% of them singletons, with 7.5% to 9.5% in the top ten. About this clone itself: Its antigen is unidentified.

The sample consisted of peripheral blood, taken on day 0 of AZD1222 vaccination. The genes are TRBV5-1 and TRBJ2-5; the D gene is possibly TRBD2 (5 bases). This sequence was found in an adult in good health. The DNA of the CDR3 is TGCGCCAGCAGCTTGGATCCCTCACAAGGAGGCGAGACCCAGTACTTC. Translating gives CASSLDPSQGGETQYF.